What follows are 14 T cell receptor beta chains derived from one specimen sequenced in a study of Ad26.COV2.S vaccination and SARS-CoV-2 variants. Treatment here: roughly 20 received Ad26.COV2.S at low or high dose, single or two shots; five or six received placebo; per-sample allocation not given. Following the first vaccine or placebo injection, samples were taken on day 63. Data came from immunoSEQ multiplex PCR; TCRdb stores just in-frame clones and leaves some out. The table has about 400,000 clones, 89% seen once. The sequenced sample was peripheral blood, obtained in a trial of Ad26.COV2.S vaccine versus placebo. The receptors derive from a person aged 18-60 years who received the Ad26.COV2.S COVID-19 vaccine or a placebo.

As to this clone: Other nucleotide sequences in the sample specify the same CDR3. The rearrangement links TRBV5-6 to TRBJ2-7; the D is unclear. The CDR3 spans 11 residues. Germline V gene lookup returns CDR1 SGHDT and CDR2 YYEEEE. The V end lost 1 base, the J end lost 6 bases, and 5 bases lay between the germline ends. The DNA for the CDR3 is TGTGCCAGCAGCTTGTTGGGCGAGCAGTACTTC. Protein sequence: CASSLLGEQYF.

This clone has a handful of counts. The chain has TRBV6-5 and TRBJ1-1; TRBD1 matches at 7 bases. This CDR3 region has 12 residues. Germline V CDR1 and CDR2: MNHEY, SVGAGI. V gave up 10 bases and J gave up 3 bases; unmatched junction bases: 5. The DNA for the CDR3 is TGTGCCACCAGAGGGGGCCACACTGAAGCTTTCTTT. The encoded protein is CATRGGHTEAFF.

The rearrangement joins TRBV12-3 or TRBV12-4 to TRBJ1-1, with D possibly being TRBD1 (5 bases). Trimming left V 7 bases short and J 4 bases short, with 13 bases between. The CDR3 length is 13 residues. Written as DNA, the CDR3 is TGTGCCAGCACCAGTCGGGGGGGCACTGAAGCTTTCTTT. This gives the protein CASTSRGGTEAFF.

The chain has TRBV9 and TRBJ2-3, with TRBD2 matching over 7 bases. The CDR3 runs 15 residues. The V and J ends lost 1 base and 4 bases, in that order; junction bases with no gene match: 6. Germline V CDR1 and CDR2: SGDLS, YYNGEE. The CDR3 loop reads CASSVQAGTPDTQYF. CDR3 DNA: TGTGCCAGCAGCGTACAAGCGGGAACCCCAGATACGCAGTATTTT.

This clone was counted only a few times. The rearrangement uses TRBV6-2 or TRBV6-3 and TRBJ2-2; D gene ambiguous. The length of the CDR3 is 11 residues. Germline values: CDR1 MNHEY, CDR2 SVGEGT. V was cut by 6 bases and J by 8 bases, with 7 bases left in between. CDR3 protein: CASSLVGELFF. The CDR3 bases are TGTGCCAGCAGCCTCGTTGGGGAGCTGTTTTTT.

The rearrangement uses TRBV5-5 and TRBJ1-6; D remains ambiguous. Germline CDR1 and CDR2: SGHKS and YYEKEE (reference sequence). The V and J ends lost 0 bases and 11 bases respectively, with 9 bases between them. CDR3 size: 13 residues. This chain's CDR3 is CASSLEPGPPLHF. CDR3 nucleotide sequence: TGTGCCAGCAGCTTGGAACCGGGTCCACCCCTCCACTTT.

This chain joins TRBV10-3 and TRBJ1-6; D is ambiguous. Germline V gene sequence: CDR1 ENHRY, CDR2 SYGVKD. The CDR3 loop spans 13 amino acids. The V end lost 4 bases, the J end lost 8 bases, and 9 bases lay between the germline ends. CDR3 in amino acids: CAISAELYSPLHF. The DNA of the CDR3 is TGTGCCATCAGTGCAGAGCTCTATTCACCCCTCCACTTT.

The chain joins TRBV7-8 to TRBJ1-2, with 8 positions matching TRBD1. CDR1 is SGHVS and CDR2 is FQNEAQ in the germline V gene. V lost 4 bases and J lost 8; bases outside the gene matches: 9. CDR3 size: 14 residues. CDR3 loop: CASSSARTGRGYTF. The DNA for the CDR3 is TGTGCCAGCAGCTCCGCACGGACAGGGCGGGGCTACACCTTC.

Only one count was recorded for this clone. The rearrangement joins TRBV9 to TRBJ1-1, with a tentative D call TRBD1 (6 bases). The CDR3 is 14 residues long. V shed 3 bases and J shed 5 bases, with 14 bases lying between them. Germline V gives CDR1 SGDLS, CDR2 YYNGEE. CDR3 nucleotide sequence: TGTGCCAGCAGCGCAGGGGCCTGGGGGACTGAAGCTTTCTTT. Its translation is CASSAGAWGTEAFF.

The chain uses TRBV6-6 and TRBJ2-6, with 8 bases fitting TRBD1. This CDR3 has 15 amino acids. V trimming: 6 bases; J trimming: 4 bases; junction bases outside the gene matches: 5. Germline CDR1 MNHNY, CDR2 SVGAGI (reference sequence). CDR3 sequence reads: CASRRTGFGANVLTF. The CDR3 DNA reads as TGTGCCAGCAGGCGGACAGGGTTCGGGGCCAACGTCCTGACTTTC.

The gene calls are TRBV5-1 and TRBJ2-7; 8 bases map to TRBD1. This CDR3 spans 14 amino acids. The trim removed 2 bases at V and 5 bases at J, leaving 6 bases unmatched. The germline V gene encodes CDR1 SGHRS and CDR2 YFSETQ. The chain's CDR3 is CASSFGQGSHEQYF. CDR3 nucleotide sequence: TGCGCCAGCAGCTTTGGACAGGGCAGTCACGAGCAGTACTTC.

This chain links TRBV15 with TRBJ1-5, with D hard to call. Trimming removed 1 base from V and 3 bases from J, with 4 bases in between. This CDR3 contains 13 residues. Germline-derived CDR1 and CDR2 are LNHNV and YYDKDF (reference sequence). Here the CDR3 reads CATSRAANQPQHF. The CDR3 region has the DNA TGTGCCACCAGCAGAGCTGCCAATCAGCCCCAGCATTTT.

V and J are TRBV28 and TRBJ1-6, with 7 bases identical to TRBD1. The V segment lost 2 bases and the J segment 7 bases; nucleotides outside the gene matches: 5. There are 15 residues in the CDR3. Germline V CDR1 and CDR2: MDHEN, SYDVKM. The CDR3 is CASSLKGQKNSPLHF. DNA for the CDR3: TGTGCCAGCAGTTTAAAGGGACAGAAAAATTCACCCCTCCACTTT.

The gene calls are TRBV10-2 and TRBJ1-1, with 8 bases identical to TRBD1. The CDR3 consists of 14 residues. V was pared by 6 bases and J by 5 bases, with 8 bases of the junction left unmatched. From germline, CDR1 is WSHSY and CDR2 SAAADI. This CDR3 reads CASRGDRLRTEAFF. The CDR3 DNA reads TGCGCCAGCAGGGGGGACAGGCTCCGGACTGAAGCTTTCTTT.